These 20 T cell receptor beta chains came from one sample sequenced in a study of monozygotic twins with inflammatory bowel disease (dated by TCRdb to the late 2010s). Receptors were amplified or captured by 5' RACE. TCRdb lists the instrument as Illumina HiSeq 2500. Each entry corresponds to one CDR3 protein sequence from reads that TCRdb reprocessed, and DNA is not given. The sample has more than 350,000 distinct CDR3 sequences on record. The ten most abundant clones make up 2% to 2.5% of the sample. Material for sequencing was blood. The source of these receptors is a human donor with ulcerative colitis or Crohn's disease, or a healthy co-twin of an affected twin (not recorded which).

The J gene is TRBJ2-5, the V gene TRBV6-6; no DNA is available, so the TRBD2 call from TCRdb remains unchecked. CDR1 is MNHNY, CDR2 SVGAGI, per germline (reference sequence). The CDR3 totals 13 residues. This chain's CDR3 is CASSQTSGETQYF.

V gene TRBV29-1 combines with J gene TRBJ2-2; the D gene TCRdb calls, TRBD2, cannot be checked with no DNA. The CDR3 runs to 13 residues. Per germline, CDR1 SQVTM and CDR2 ANQGSEA. CDR3: CSGRTSVPGELFF.

The rearrangement joins TRBV30 to TRBJ1-1. This CDR3 region has 12 residues. CDR1 GTSNPN and CDR2 SVGIG come from the germline V gene (reference sequence). CDR3 loop: CARSGGGTEAFF.

The rearrangement uses TRBV20-1 and TRBJ2-1. This CDR3 has 12 residues. Germline-derived CDR1 and CDR2 are DFQATT and SNEGSKA (reference sequence). CDR3 loop: CSAYGLLGEQFF.

The rearrangement joins TRBV29-1 to TRBJ2-7; without DNA, the TCRdb call of TRBD1 cannot be checked. The CDR3 is 13 amino acids. Germline values: CDR1 SQVTM, CDR2 ANQGSEA. CDR3 sequence reads: CSVEDGGNSQQYF.

This rearrangement joins TRBV4-2 to TRBJ1-4; TCRdb names TRBD1, which stays unverified in the absence of DNA. Germline V gene data show CDR1 as LGHNA and CDR2 as YNFKEQ. There are 15 residues in the CDR3. This chain's CDR3 is CASSQTTGRNEKLFF.

The genes are TRBV29-1 and TRBJ1-3; as DNA is missing, the TRBD1 call by TCRdb cannot be tested. The CDR3 covers 12 residues. Germline lookup yields CDR1 SQVTM and CDR2 ANQGSEA. The CDR3 here is CSGGETGNTIYF.

This chain uses TRBV5-4 with TRBJ2-3; TCRdb outputs TRBD2, but without DNA this stays unchecked. CDR1 is SGHNT, CDR2 YYREEE, per germline (reference sequence). The CDR3 covers 14 residues. CDR3 sequence reads: CASSLAGGLPSQYF.

The chain has TRBV3-1 and TRBJ2-7; TCRdb's assignment of TRBD1 cannot be checked, as there is no DNA. Germline V gene sequence: CDR1 LGHDT, CDR2 YNNKEL (reference sequence). This CDR3 is 15 amino acids long. Here the CDR3 reads CASSQVGQGAGEQYF.

The CDR3 here is CASSTAANNSPLHF. V and J are TRBV2 and TRBJ1-6. This CDR3 comprises 14 residues. Germline values: CDR1 SNHLY, CDR2 FYNNEI.

The gene calls are TRBV5-1 and TRBJ1-6; as DNA is missing, the TRBD1 call by TCRdb cannot be tested. The germline CDR1 and CDR2 sequences are SGHRS and YFSETQ. This CDR3 comprises 14 residues. CDR3 in amino acids: CASSLDRGYSPLHF.

J is TRBJ1-6 and V is TRBV29-1. Germline CDR1 and CDR2: SQVTM and ANQGSEA. CDR3 length: 12 amino acids. The CDR3 loop reads CSVGTGDSPLHF. The complete variable domain, with remaining parts taken from reference TRBV29-1 and TRBJ1-6, reads SAVISQKPSRDICQRGTSLTIQCQVDSQVTMMFWYRQQPGQSLTLIATANQGSEATYESGFVIDKFPISRPNLTFSTLTVSNMSPEDSSIYLCSVGTGDSPLHFGNGTRLTVT.

The chain carries TRBV20-1 and TRBJ1-1; absent DNA, TCRdb's TRBD1 call cannot be checked. Germline CDR1 and CDR2: DFQATT and SNEGSKA (reference sequence). The CDR3 runs to 14 residues. CDR3 sequence reads: CSAFHRGMNTEAFF.

This chain connects TRBV27 to TRBJ2-3; TCRdb returns TRBD1, unconfirmable since there is no DNA. Germline CDR1 and CDR2: MNHEY and SMNVEV (reference sequence). The CDR3 has 14 amino acids. The CDR3 sequence is CASSSPGDGDTQYF.

The CDR3 spells CASSGQGLNTEAFF. J is TRBJ1-1 and V is TRBV7-9; TCRdb picks TRBD1, but there is no DNA to check that call. The CDR3 consists of 14 residues. CDR1 is SEHNR and CDR2 is FQNEAQ in the germline V gene (reference sequence). Full variable domain (rest looked up from reference TRBV7-9 and TRBJ1-1): DTGVSQNPRHKITKRGQNVTFRCDPISEHNRLYWYRQTLGQGPEFLTYFQNEAQLEKSRLLSDRFSAERPKGSFSTLEIQRTEQGDSAMYLCASSGQGLNTEAFFGQGTRLTVV.

The chain combines TRBV7-9 with TRBJ2-7; without DNA, the TCRdb call of TRBD2 cannot be checked. CDR3 length: 16 residues. Germline V gives CDR1 SEHNR, CDR2 FQNEAQ (reference sequence). The CDR3 is CASSPSQRGGTYEQYF.

The chain has TRBV12-3 or TRBV12-4 and TRBJ1-1. CDR3 length: 11 amino acids. The CDR3: CASSYDTEAFF.

The CDR3 spells CASSLASFAGETQYF. The rearrangement uses TRBV7-8 and TRBJ2-5. Germline CDR1 is SGHVS and CDR2 is FQNEAQ. CDR3 length: 15 residues. The full variable domain, completed using reference TRBV7-8 and TRBJ2-5, is GAGVSQSPRYKVAKRGQDVALRCDPISGHVSLFWYQQALGQGPEFLTYFQNEAQLDKSGLPSDRFFAERPEGSVSTLKIQRTQQEDSAVYLCASSLASFAGETQYFGPGTRLLVL.

This chain joins TRBV18 and TRBJ2-1; TCRdb selects TRBD2, and the lack of DNA leaves this call unchecked. This CDR3 contains 16 residues. The germline gives CDR1 KGHSH, CDR2 LQKENI. The CDR3 sequence: CASSPPGTSTYNEQFF.

V is TRBV6-1 and J is TRBJ2-7; the D gene TCRdb calls, TRBD2, cannot be checked with no DNA. The CDR3 runs 16 residues. Germline CDR1 reads MNHNS; CDR2 reads SASEGT. CDR3 in amino acids: CASRPVGLAQAYEQYF.